The source of this T cell receptor beta chain is a study of technical replicates of blood from four donors. Here immunoSEQ multiplex PCR was the method, and the copy in TCRdb shows in-frame clones only, minus some. This sample yields nearly 80,000 clones, of which around 92% are seen a single time; more than 0.3% belongs to the top ten. The CDR3 has 13 amino acids. Germline V lookup: CDR1 LNHDA, CDR2 SQIVND (reference sequence). Deletions cut 4 bases from V and 0 bases from J, with 6 bases between. The TCR was taken from a human donor in good health. Sequencing was performed on T cells isolated from PBMCs. The chain combines TRBV19 with TRBJ1-1, with a tentative D call TRBD1 (5 bases). The CDR3 is CASSRDLNTEAFF. DNA of the CDR3: TGTGCCAGTAGTAGGGACTTGAACACTGAAGCTTTCTTT.